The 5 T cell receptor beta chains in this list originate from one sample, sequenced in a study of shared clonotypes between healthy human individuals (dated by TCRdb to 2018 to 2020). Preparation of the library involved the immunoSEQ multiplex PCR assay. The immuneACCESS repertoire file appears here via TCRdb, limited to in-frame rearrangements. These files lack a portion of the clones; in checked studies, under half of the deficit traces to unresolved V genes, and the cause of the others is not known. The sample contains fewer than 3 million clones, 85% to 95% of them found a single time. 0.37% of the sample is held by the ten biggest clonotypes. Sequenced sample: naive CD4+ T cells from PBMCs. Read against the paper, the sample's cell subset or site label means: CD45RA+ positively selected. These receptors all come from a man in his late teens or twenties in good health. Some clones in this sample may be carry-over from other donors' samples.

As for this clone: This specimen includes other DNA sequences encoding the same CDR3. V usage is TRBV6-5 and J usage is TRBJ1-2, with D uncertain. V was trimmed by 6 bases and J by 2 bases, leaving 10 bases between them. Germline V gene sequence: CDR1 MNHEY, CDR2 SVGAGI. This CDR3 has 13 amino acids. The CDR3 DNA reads TGTGCCAGCAGCCCGAGGGAAAACTATGGCTACACCTTC. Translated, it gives CASSPRENYGYTF.

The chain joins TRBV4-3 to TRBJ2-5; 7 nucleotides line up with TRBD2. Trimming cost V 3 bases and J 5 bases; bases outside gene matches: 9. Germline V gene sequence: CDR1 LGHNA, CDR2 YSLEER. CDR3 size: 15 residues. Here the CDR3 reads CASSHRAGFRETQYF. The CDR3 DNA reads TGCGCCAGCAGCCACAGAGCGGGATTTAGGGAGACCCAGTACTTC.

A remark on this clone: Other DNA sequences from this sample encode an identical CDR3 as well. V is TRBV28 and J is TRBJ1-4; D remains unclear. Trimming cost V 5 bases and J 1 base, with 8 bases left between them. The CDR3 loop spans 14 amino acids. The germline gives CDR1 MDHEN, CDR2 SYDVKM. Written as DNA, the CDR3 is TGTGCCAGCAGTCCCGGAGGAACTAATGAAAAACTGTTTTTT. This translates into CASSPGGTNEKLFF.

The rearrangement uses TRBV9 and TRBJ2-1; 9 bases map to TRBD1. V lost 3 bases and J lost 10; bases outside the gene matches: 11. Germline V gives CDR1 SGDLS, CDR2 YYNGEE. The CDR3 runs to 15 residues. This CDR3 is CASSATGTGTTEQFF. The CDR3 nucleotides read TGTGCCAGCAGCGCAACCGGGACAGGGACTACCGAGCAGTTCTTC.

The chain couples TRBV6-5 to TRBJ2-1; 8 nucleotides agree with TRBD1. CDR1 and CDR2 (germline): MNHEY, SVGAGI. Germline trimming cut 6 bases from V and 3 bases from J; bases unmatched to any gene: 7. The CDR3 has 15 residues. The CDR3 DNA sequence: TGTGCCAGCAGAAGTGGACAGGGTCTCTACAATGAGCAGTTCTTC. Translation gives CASRSGQGLYNEQFF.